This T cell receptor beta chain was obtained from a study of T cell changes during pregnancy in multiple sclerosis. V shed 8 bases and J shed 0 bases, with 14 bases lying between them. Germline V gene data show CDR1 as MNHNS and CDR2 as SASEGT. There are 15 residues in the CDR3. Some clones are missing from TCRdb's copy, which holds only in-frame ones; the method was immunoSEQ multiplex PCR. The data contain tens of thousands of clones, 92% of them singletons. This clone showed up just once. Here the sequenced sample was CD4+ T cells from peripheral blood mononuclear cells, taken after pregnancy. The chain recombines TRBV6-1 with TRBJ2-1, with a possible D match to TRBD2 (5 bases). This receptor was obtained from a female donor with multiple sclerosis, enrolled in a pregnancy study. The DNA for the CDR3 is TGTGCCAGCCGCCGAGTGGCGGGCTCCTACAATGAGCAGTTCTTC. Translating gives CASRRVAGSYNEQFF.